A single sample gave rise to the 26 T cell receptor beta chains below, sequenced in a study of T cells in localized non-small cell lung cancer. Data came from immunoSEQ multiplex PCR; TCRdb stores just in-frame clones and leaves some out. The sample shows 70,000 to 100,000 clones, around 90% of them seen only once. The starting material was PBMCs, obtained before any cancer treatment. These receptors all come from a woman between 35 and 75 years old with stage II squamous cell lung carcinoma.

The chain recombines TRBV7-9 with TRBJ1-1; TRBD1 matches 10 bases. CDR3 size: 13 residues. The ends lost 7 bases at V and 14 bases at J; junction bases unmatched: 13. Germline V gives CDR1 SEHNR, CDR2 FQNEAQ (reference sequence). The CDR3 DNA sequence: TGTGCCAGCAACCGGAAGGGACAGGGGTTGCAGTTCTTT. The encoded protein is CASNRKGQGLQFF.

The V and J genes are TRBV27 and TRBJ1-2; possible D gene TRBD1, 6 bases. Germline values: CDR1 MNHEY, CDR2 SMNVEV (reference sequence). This CDR3 has 16 residues. Trimming stripped 4 bases from V and 5 bases from J, with 20 bases between. CDR3 sequence (DNA): TGTGCCAGCAGTTCCTTCAGGGGACACGAAAAGTATGGCTACACCTTC. Encoded protein: CASSSFRGHEKYGYTF.

The V call is TRBV15, the J call TRBJ2-3, with a possible D match to TRBD1 (6 bases). The length of the CDR3 is 13 residues. Trimming removed 2 bases from V and 6 bases from J, with 9 bases in between. From germline, CDR1 is LNHNV and CDR2 YYDKDF (reference sequence). The CDR3 coding sequence is TGTGCCACCAGCAGACTCCAGGGGGATACGCAGTATTTT. This translates into CATSRLQGDTQYF.

The chain carries TRBV5-1 and TRBJ2-7; D not resolved. The length of the CDR3 is 14 residues. CDR1 SGHRS and CDR2 YFSETQ come from the germline V gene. V was cut by 0 bases and J by 0 bases, with 7 bases left in between. CDR3: CASSLGGISYEQYF. Here the CDR3 DNA reads TGCGCCAGCAGCTTGGGAGGAATCTCCTACGAGCAGTACTTC.

V usage is TRBV29-1 and J usage is TRBJ1-4; no definite D call. This CDR3 contains 13 residues. The germline V gene encodes CDR1 SQVTM and CDR2 ANQGSEA. The ends were cut back, 1 base at V and 7 bases at J, with 10 bases in the middle. Written as DNA, the CDR3 is TGCAGCGTTGAAGCCCCTTCGGGTGAAAAACTGTTTTTT. Its protein is CSVEAPSGEKLFF.

The rearrangement joins TRBV5-4 to TRBJ1-6; D gene uncertain. The germline CDR1 and CDR2 sequences are SGHNT and YYREEE (reference sequence). V lost 6 bases and J lost 8, with 18 bases in between. The CDR3 has 15 amino acids. The CDR3 loop reads CASKWGGIRDSPLHF. The CDR3 DNA follows: TGTGCCAGCAAATGGGGAGGGATCCGGGATTCACCCCTCCACTTT.

This clone was seen once. The J gene is TRBJ1-2, the V gene TRBV7-2, with D possibly TRBD1 on 5 matching bases. CDR1 is SGHTA, CDR2 FQGNSA, per germline. V was trimmed by 1 base and J by 5 bases, leaving 14 bases between them. This CDR3 is 15 amino acids long. The CDR3 nucleotides are TGTGCCAGCAGCTTAGGACCCGCCAGGGAGTATGGCTACACCTTC. This translates into CASSLGPAREYGYTF. Full variable domain (remainder filled in from reference TRBV7-2 and TRBJ1-2): GAGVSQSPSNKVTEKGKDVELRCDPISGHTALYWYRQSLGQGLEFLIYFQGNSAPDKSGLPSDRFSAERTGGSVSTLTIQRTQQEDSAVYLCASSLGPAREYGYTFGSGTRLTVV.

This clone was seen only once. The gene calls are TRBV5-4 and TRBJ2-5, with D unresolved. The CDR3 spans 12 residues. Germline V gene lookup returns CDR1 SGHNT and CDR2 YYREEE (reference sequence). V lost 1 base and J lost 2, with 3 bases in between. The DNA of the CDR3 is TGTGCCAGCAGCTTGCTGCAAGAGACCCAGTACTTC. This encodes CASSLLQETQYF. The entire variable domain, with the rest obtained from reference TRBV5-4 and TRBJ2-5, is as follows: ETGVTQSPTHLIKTRGQQVTLRCSSQSGHNTVSWYQQALGQGPQFIFQYYREEENGRGNFPPRFSGLQFPNYSSELNVNALELDDSALYLCASSLLQETQYFGPGTRLLVL.

The chain combines TRBV6-1 with TRBJ2-1; D uncertain. V dropped 3 bases and J dropped 14 bases, with 14 bases sitting between them. There are 12 residues in the CDR3. Germline V gene data show CDR1 as MNHNS and CDR2 as SASEGT. CDR3 coding DNA: TGTGCCAGCAGTGAGCGGTTGGTGTCAAAGTTCTTC. Amino acid sequence: CASSERLVSKFF.

V gene TRBV6-5 combines with J gene TRBJ1-4; D is perhaps TRBD1 (5 bases). Germline V gene lookup returns CDR1 MNHEY and CDR2 SVGAGI. CDR3 length: 14 amino acids. The V and J ends lost 2 bases and 8 bases respectively, with 12 bases between them. CDR3 in amino acids: CASSYVGVMEKLFF. The CDR3 bases are TGTGCCAGCAGTTACGTAGGGGTAATGGAAAAACTGTTTTTT.

V is TRBV10-3 and J is TRBJ2-7; D may be TRBD1 (5 bases). V shed 4 bases and J shed 7 bases, with 17 bases lying between them. The CDR3 covers 14 residues. Germline values: CDR1 ENHRY, CDR2 SYGVKD. The CDR3 reads CAISGGRTREEQYF. Written as DNA, the CDR3 is TGTGCCATCAGTGGGGGCCGTACGCGAGAGGAGCAGTACTTC.

The chain uses TRBV9 and TRBJ1-1; D remains ambiguous. Germline loops: CDR1 SGDLS, CDR2 YYNGEE. V was cut by 2 bases and J by 3 bases, with 14 bases left in between. The length of the CDR3 is 15 residues. The CDR3 DNA follows: TGTGCCAGCAGCGTGGGAGTAGGAGGGTACACTGAAGCTTTCTTT. Its protein is CASSVGVGGYTEAFF.

CDR3 coding DNA: TGTGCCAGCAGCCAAGAATTAGCGTCACCCTACGAGCAGTACTTC. As protein: CASSQELASPYEQYF. The chain recombines TRBV4-2 with TRBJ2-7; tentative D call: TRBD2 (5 bases). Germline V gives CDR1 LGHNA, CDR2 YNFKEQ. Trimming left V 0 bases short and J 2 bases short, with 11 bases between. The CDR3 is 15 residues long.

The rearrangement uses TRBV11-2 and TRBJ1-2; 10 bases fit TRBD1. CDR3 size: 17 residues. Germline trimming cut 3 bases from V and 7 bases from J; bases unmatched to any gene: 14. Germline V CDR1 and CDR2: SGHAT, FQNNGV. CDR3 residues: CASSLSRDRGEAGGYTF. Written as DNA, the CDR3 is TGTGCCAGCAGCTTGTCCCGGGACAGGGGCGAAGCGGGTGGCTACACCTTC.

The chain uses TRBV28 and TRBJ1-5; D uncertain. Germline loops: CDR1 MDHEN, CDR2 SYDVKM. Trimming left V 6 bases short and J 6 bases short, with 18 bases between. The CDR3 loop spans 15 amino acids. The CDR3: CASSPVGRSGQPQHF. The CDR3 DNA reads TGTGCCAGCAGCCCCGTTGGCCGTAGCGGTCAGCCCCAGCATTTT.

The rearrangement joins TRBV28 to TRBJ1-2, with 8 bases fitting TRBD1. Germline V lookup: CDR1 MDHEN, CDR2 SYDVKM. J gave up 5 bases and V 6 bases, and 5 bases lay outside the gene matches. The CDR3 loop spans 13 amino acids. CDR3 region: CASRGQEIYGYTF. CDR3 nucleotide sequence: TGTGCCAGCAGGGGACAGGAGATTTATGGCTACACCTTC.

The chain carries TRBV28 and TRBJ2-7; either TRBD1 or TRBD2 may supply D (5 bases each). The CDR3 has 13 residues. Trimming removed 7 bases at V and 3 bases at J, with 13 bases between. Germline CDR1 and CDR2: MDHEN and SYDVKM. CDR3 coding DNA: TGTGCCAGCACGGCGGGCAGGGACTACGAGCAGTACTTC. This codes for CASTAGRDYEQYF.

The chain is built from TRBV7-6 and TRBJ2-1, with 9 nucleotides matching TRBD2. The V and J ends lost 5 bases and 0 bases, in that order; junction bases with no gene match: 5. CDR3 length equals 16 residues. CDR1 and CDR2 (germline): SGHVS, FNYEAQ. CDR3 residues: CASSPTSGPSYNEQFF. The CDR3, as DNA: TGTGCCAGCAGCCCGACTAGCGGTCCCTCCTACAATGAGCAGTTCTTC.

V gene TRBV14 combines with J gene TRBJ2-1, with TRBD2 matching 9 bases. Losses at the gene ends were 6 bases for V and 7 bases for J; bases not matched to a gene: 4. CDR3 size: 13 residues. Germline assignment: CDR1 SGHDN and CDR2 FVKESK. Written as DNA, the CDR3 is TGTGCCAGCAGTAGCGGGGGATTGAATGAGCAGTTCTTC. This gives the protein CASSSGGLNEQFF.

A single count supports this clone. This sequence joins TRBV11-1 and TRBJ1-6, with 7 bases fitting TRBD1. The V and J ends lost 5 bases and 3 bases, in that order; junction bases with no gene match: 7. The CDR3 contains 16 residues. Germline V lookup: CDR1 SGHAT, CDR2 FQDESV (reference sequence). The CDR3 DNA is TGTGCCAGCAGCAACGACAGGGCCAACTATAATTCACCCCTCCACTTT. It codes for CASSNDRANYNSPLHF.

This chain joins TRBV6-6 and TRBJ1-1; 10 bases match TRBD1. Per the germline V gene, CDR1 is MNHNY and CDR2 is SVGAGI (reference sequence). CDR3 length: 14 residues. V shed 7 bases and J 3 bases; nucleotides not matched to a gene: 5. The CDR3: CASTAGQGDTEAFF. The CDR3 region has the DNA TGTGCCAGCACCGCAGGACAGGGGGACACTGAAGCTTTCTTT.

A few counts support this clone. V usage is TRBV14 and J usage is TRBJ1-2; D uncertain. Germline V gives CDR1 SGHDN, CDR2 FVKESK. The CDR3 totals 13 residues. Trimming stripped 4 bases from V and 11 bases from J, with 17 bases between. The DNA of the CDR3 is TGTGCCAGCAGCCCACACCGGGAGTCAAGGTACACCTTC. Encoded protein: CASSPHRESRYTF.

V and J are TRBV5-4 and TRBJ1-1; D not certain. This CDR3 contains 15 residues. Germline V gene data show CDR1 as SGHNT and CDR2 as YYREEE (reference sequence). V dropped 0 bases and J dropped 5 bases, with 14 bases sitting between them. This CDR3 reads CASSLERVPGTEAFF. The CDR3 DNA reads as TGTGCCAGCAGCTTGGAACGGGTCCCGGGTACTGAAGCTTTCTTT. The entire variable domain, with the rest obtained from reference TRBV5-4 and TRBJ1-1, is as follows: ETGVTQSPTHLIKTRGQQVTLRCSSQSGHNTVSWYQQALGQGPQFIFQYYREEENGRGNFPPRFSGLQFPNYSSELNVNALELDDSALYLCASSLERVPGTEAFFGQGTRLTVV.

The chain employs TRBV5-6 and TRBJ1-6, with unresolved D. The V gene's germline CDR1 is SGHDT and CDR2 YYEEEE. CDR3 size: 15 residues. The V end was cut by 0 bases, the J end by 2 bases, with 6 bases between. The chain's CDR3 is CASSLGGTYNSPLHF. Here the CDR3 DNA reads TGTGCCAGCAGCTTGGGGGGAACCTATAATTCACCCCTCCACTTT.

The rearrangement links TRBV27 to TRBJ1-5; TRBD1 agrees at 8 bases. V lost 3 bases to trimming and J lost 6 bases; unmatched junction nucleotides: 7. Germline V lookup: CDR1 MNHEY, CDR2 SMNVEV (reference sequence). The CDR3 spans 15 residues. In DNA, the CDR3 is TGTGCCAGCAGTTTCCAGGGGGCCCTCAGTCAGCCCCAGCATTTT. This sequence encodes CASSFQGALSQPQHF.

CDR3 sequence: CASSEGGAGTNIQYF. The CDR3 nucleotides are TGTGCCAGCAGTGAGGGGGGGGCCGGGACAAACATTCAGTACTTC. V and J are TRBV25-1 and TRBJ2-4, with a weak D call TRBD2 (7 bases). V lost 3 bases and J 6 bases, leaving 15 bases between the germline ends. Germline V gives CDR1 MGHDK, CDR2 SYGVNS. CDR3 length: 15 residues.